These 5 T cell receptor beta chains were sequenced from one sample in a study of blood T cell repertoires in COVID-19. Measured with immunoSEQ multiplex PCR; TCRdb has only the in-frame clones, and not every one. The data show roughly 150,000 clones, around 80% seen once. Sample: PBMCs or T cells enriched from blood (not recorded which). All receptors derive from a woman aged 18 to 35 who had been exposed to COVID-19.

Here the CDR3 DNA reads TGTGCCAGTAGAAGTAGTGGGACTAGTCAATCTGGGGCCAACGTCCTGACTTTC. It specifies CASRSSGTSQSGANVLTF. This chain uses TRBV19 with TRBJ2-6; 8 nucleotides agree with TRBD2. This CDR3 region has 18 residues. Looked up from germline, CDR1 is LNHDA and CDR2 is SQIVND (reference sequence). V lost 6 bases to trimming and J lost 1 base; unmatched junction nucleotides: 11.

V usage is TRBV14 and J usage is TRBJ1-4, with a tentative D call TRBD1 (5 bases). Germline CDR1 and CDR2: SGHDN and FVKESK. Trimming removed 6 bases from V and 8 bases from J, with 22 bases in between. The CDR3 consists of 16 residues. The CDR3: CASSVGRRGLEEKLFF. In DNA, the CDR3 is TGTGCCAGCAGTGTTGGACGGAGGGGACTGGAAGAAAAACTGTTTTTT.

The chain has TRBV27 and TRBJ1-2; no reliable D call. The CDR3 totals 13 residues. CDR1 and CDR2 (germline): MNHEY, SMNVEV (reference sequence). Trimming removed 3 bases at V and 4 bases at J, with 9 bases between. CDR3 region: CASSLRPPYGYTF. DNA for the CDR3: TGTGCCAGCAGTTTGCGCCCCCCCTATGGCTACACCTTC.

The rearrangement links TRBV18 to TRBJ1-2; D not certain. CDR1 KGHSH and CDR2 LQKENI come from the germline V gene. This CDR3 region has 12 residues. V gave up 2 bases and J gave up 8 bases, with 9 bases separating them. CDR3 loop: CASSPGRQGYTF. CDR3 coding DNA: TGTGCCAGCTCACCAGGAAGACAAGGCTACACCTTC.

CDR3 protein: CASSFPGGQETQYF. CDR3 nucleotide sequence: TGTGCCAGCAGCTTTCCCGGGGGGCAAGAGACCCAGTACTTC. The chain uses TRBV5-4 and TRBJ2-5, with TRBD2 matching over 7 bases. The J segment lost 2 bases and the V segment lost 2 bases, leaving 3 bases of the junction unmatched. The CDR3 has 14 amino acids. CDR1 and CDR2 (germline): SGHNT, YYREEE (reference sequence). Variable domain in full (rest from reference TRBV5-4 and TRBJ2-5): ETGVTQSPTHLIKTRGQQVTLRCSSQSGHNTVSWYQQALGQGPQFIFQYYREEENGRGNFPPRFSGLQFPNYSSELNVNALELDDSALYLCASSFPGGQETQYFGPGTRLLVL.